This T cell receptor (beta chain) was captured by sequencing in a study of T cell responses to AZD1222 COVID-19 vaccine. The study's findings and limits: Repertoire sampling occurred only after the peak T cell response. In the spike-specific TCR repertoire, nearly half reportedly target unmutated variant regions. A mostly white British donor set with more females was recruited, and clonal diversity was possibly underestimated.

TCRdb keeps only in-frame clones here, not all; method: immunoSEQ multiplex PCR. Of more than 95,000 clones detected, over 75% appear once; the ten largest clones hold 7.5% to 8%. Comment on this clone: Its antigen is not known.

V dropped 6 bases and J dropped 0; count of bases not matched to a gene: 1. Germline assignment: CDR1 SNHLY and CDR2 FYNNEI. The CDR3 sequence is 14 residues long. This sequence was found in an adult in good health. The material sequenced was peripheral blood, taken on day 0 of AZD1222 vaccination. This chain links TRBV2 with TRBJ2-2; the match to TRBD1 covers 7 bases. CDR3: CASRDRANTGELFF. CDR3 sequence (DNA): TGTGCCAGCAGAGACAGGGCGAACACCGGGGAGCTGTTTTTT.